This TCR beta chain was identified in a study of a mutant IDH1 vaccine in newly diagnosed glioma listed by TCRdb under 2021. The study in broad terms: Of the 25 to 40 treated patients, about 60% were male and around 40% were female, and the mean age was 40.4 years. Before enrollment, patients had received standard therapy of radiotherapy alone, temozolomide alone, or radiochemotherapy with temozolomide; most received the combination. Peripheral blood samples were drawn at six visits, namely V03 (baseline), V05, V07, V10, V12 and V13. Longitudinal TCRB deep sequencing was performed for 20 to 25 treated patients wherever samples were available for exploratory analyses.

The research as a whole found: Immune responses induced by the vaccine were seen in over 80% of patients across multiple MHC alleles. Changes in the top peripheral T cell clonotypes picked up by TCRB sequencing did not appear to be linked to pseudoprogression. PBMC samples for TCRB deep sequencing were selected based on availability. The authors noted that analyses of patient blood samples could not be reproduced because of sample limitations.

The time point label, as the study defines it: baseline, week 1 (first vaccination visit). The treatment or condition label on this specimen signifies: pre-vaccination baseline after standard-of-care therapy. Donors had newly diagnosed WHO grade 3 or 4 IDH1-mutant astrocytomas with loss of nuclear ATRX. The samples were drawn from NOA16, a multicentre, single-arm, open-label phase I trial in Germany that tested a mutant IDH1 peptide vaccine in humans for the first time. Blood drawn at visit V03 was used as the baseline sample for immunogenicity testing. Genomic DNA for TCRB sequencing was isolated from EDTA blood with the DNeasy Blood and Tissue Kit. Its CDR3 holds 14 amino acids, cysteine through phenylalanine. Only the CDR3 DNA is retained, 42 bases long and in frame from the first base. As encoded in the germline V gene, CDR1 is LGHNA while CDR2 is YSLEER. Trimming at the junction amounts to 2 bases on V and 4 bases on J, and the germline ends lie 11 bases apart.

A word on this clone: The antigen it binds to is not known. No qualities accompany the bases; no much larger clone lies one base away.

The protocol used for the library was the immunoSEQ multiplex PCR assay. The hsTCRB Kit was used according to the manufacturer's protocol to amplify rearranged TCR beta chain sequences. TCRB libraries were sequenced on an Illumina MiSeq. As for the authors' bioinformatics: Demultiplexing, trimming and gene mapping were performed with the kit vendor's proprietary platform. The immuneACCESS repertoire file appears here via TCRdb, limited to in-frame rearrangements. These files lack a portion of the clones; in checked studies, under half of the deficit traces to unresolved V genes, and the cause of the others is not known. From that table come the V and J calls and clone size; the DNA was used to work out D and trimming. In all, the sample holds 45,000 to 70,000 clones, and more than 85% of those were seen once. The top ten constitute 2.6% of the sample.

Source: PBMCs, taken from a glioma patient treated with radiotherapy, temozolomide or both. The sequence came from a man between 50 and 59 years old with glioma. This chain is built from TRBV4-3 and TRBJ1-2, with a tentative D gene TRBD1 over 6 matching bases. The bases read TGCGCCAGCAGCCAATTAGGGGGTAGCTATGGCTACACCTTC. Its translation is CASSQLGGSYGYTF.